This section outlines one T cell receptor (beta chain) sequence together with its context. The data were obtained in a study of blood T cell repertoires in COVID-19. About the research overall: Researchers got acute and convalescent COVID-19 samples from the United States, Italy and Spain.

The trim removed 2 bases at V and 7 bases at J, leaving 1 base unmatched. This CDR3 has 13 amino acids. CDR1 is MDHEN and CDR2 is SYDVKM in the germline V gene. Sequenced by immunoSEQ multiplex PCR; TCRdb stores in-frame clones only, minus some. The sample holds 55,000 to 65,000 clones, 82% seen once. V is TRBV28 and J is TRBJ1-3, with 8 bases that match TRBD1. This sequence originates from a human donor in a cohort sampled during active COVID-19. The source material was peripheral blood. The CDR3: CASSLDRGNTIYF. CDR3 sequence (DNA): TGTGCCAGCAGTTTAGACAGGGGTAACACCATATATTTT.